Following are 24 T cell receptor beta chains from one sample sequenced in a study of cytotoxic CD8 clonotypes in ibrutinib-treated CLL. Using immunoSEQ multiplex PCR, the repertoire was profiled, and TCRdb retains in-frame clones only, with some absent. This sample has approximately 47,000 clones, with 60% to 80% found just once. Sequencing used PBMCs, obtained after 24 months of ibrutinib treatment. The source of these receptors is a human donor with chronic lymphocytic leukemia.

This rearrangement joins TRBV5-1 to TRBJ2-2; tentatively, D is TRBD1 (5 bases). V was trimmed by 0 bases and J by 8 bases, leaving 8 bases between them. The CDR3 spans 13 residues. Germline V gene data show CDR1 as SGHRS and CDR2 as YFSETQ. CDR3 amino acids: CASSLGGEGELFF. CDR3 bases: TGCGCCAGCAGCTTGGGGGGCGAAGGGGAGCTGTTTTTT.

The chain uses TRBV9 and TRBJ2-7; unclear D gene. This CDR3 is 14 amino acids long. Germline CDR1 is SGDLS and CDR2 is YYNGEE. V lost 0 bases and J 6 bases, leaving 13 bases between the germline ends. The CDR3 nucleotides read TGTGCCAGCAGCGTAGGCCCCTCCTCTAGCGAGCAGTACTTC. This codes for CASSVGPSSSEQYF.

For the CDR3, the DNA is TGCGCCAGCAGTGAGTGGGTGCCAGATACGCAGTATTTT. It translates to CASSEWVPDTQYF. The chain combines TRBV10-2 with TRBJ2-3; D is ambiguous. The length of the CDR3 is 13 residues. Trimming shortened V by 1 base and J by 4 bases, and 6 bases separated the two germline ends. CDR1 and CDR2 (germline): WSHSY, SAAADI.

The CDR3 sequence: CASSQDLGGQEDGYTF. The DNA of the CDR3 is TGCGCCAGCAGCCAAGATTTAGGGGGCCAGGAAGATGGCTACACCTTC. The chain uses TRBV4-1 and TRBJ1-2; 7 bases are a match to TRBD1. Germline V gene lookup returns CDR1 MGHRA and CDR2 YSYEKL. The CDR3 is made up of 16 amino acids. Trimming took 0 bases from V and 6 from J; bases not matched to a gene: 10.

This CDR3 reads CASSVLAGAYEQYF. DNA of the CDR3: TGCGCCAGCAGTGTTCTAGCGGGAGCCTACGAGCAGTACTTC. The chain has TRBV10-2 and TRBJ2-7; 10 nucleotides align to TRBD2. The CDR3 is 14 residues long. Germline trimming cut 4 bases from V and 2 bases from J; bases unmatched to any gene: 2. CDR1 is WSHSY and CDR2 is SAAADI in the germline V gene.

J is TRBJ2-7 and V is TRBV30; no clear D gene. V was shortened by 0 bases and J by 3 bases, with 6 bases between the two germline ends. The germline V gene encodes CDR1 GTSNPN and CDR2 SVGIG (reference sequence). This CDR3 is built from 12 residues. The CDR3 DNA reads as TGTGCCTGGAGTGTATCGGACTACGAGCAGTACTTC. It is translated as CAWSVSDYEQYF. The variable domain in full, with the rest retrieved from reference TRBV30 and TRBJ2-7, is SQTIHQWPATLVQPVGSPLSLECTVEGTSNPNLYWYRQAAGRGLQLLFYSVGIGQISSEVPQNLSASRPQDRQFILSSKKLLLSDSGFYLCAWSVSDYEQYFGPGTRLTVT.

The DNA of the CDR3 is TGCGCCAGCAGCTTGTTGACAGGGAGTCCGGCACCCCTCCACTTT. This encodes CASSLLTGSPAPLHF. The genes are TRBV5-1 and TRBJ1-6, with 7 bases aligning to TRBD1. Per germline, CDR1 SGHRS and CDR2 YFSETQ. CDR3 size: 15 residues. V shed 1 base, J shed 11 bases, and the junction held 9 bases outside the gene matches. Full variable domain (rest looked up from reference TRBV5-1 and TRBJ1-6): KAGVTQTPRYLIKTRGQQVTLSCSPISGHRSVSWYQQTPGQGLQFLFEYFSETQRNKGNFPGRFSGRQFSNSRSEMNVSTLELGDSALYLCASSLLTGSPAPLHFGNGTRLTVT.

This clone is labeled medium-sized. The rearrangement uses TRBV4-2 and TRBJ2-6; TRBD1 or TRBD2 may be the D gene (6 bases each). The CDR3 extends over 19 amino acids. CDR1 is LGHNA, CDR2 YNFKEQ, per germline. Trimming removed 0 bases from V and 0 bases from J, with 15 bases in between. The CDR3 region has the DNA TGTGCCAGCAGCCAAGAGGCTCGGGGGCCCCGCTCTGGGGCCAACGTCCTGACTTTC. Translating it yields CASSQEARGPRSGANVLTF.

This clone was observed many times. This chain connects TRBV29-1 to TRBJ1-1, with a weak D call TRBD1 (6 bases). Germline CDR1 reads SQVTM; CDR2 reads ANQGSEA. The V gene lost 4 bases and the J gene lost 6 bases, with 12 bases spanning the gap. The CDR3 totals 12 residues. The CDR3 loop reads CSVGQASSEAFF. In nucleotides, the CDR3 is TGCAGCGTTGGACAGGCCTCTTCTGAAGCTTTCTTT. Together with reference TRBV29-1 and TRBJ1-1, the CDR3 gives the full variable domain: SAVISQKPSRDICQRGTSLTIQCQVDSQVTMMFWYRQQPGQSLTLIATANQGSEATYESGFVIDKFPISRPNLTFSTLTVSNMSPEDSSIYLCSVGQASSEAFFGQGTRLTVV.

This clone came up a few times. The chain carries TRBV5-1 and TRBJ2-5; D remains ambiguous. Looked up from germline, CDR1 is SGHRS and CDR2 is YFSETQ. V was cut by 4 bases and J by 4 bases, with 17 bases left in between. The CDR3 runs to 15 residues. CDR3 coding DNA: TGCGCCAGCAGCCCCAGGACGGGCGGCACAGAGACCCAGTACTTC. Its protein product is CASSPRTGGTETQYF.

V usage is TRBV29-1 and J usage is TRBJ2-7; D might be TRBD1 (6 bases). CDR1 and CDR2 from the germline V gene are SQVTM and ANQGSEA. The CDR3 spans 12 residues. Deletions cut 4 bases from V and 6 bases from J, with 13 bases between. CDR3 region: CSVGQGPFEQYF. The CDR3 DNA reads as TGCAGCGTTGGGCAGGGGCCCTTCGAGCAGTACTTC.

The V gene is TRBV4-1, the J gene TRBJ1-3, with a weak D call TRBD1 (6 bases). The CDR3 covers 20 residues. V lost 2 bases, J lost 2 bases, and 25 bases lay in between. Germline V gives CDR1 MGHRA, CDR2 YSYEKL. CDR3 protein: CASSQFLYLAAQGAGNTIYF. In DNA, the CDR3 is TGCGCCAGCAGCCAATTTTTATATTTAGCGGCACAGGGTGCTGGAAACACCATATATTTT.

The chain employs TRBV29-1 and TRBJ2-7, with D tentatively TRBD1 (5 bases). CDR1 and CDR2 from the germline V gene are SQVTM and ANQGSEA. Trimming removed 4 bases from V and 0 bases from J, with 16 bases in between. This CDR3 region has 15 residues. The CDR3 region has the DNA TGCAGCGTTGCCCCTCACCCAGGGTTCTCCTACGAGCAGTACTTC. Its translation is CSVAPHPGFSYEQYF.

CDR3 residues: CASSTGDSSPSYEQYF. CDR3 nucleotide sequence: TGTGCCAGCAGCACCGGGGACTCCTCACCCTCCTACGAGCAGTACTTC. The chain recombines TRBV9 with TRBJ2-7; a weak D match, TRBD2 (6 bases). V lost 4 bases and J 0 bases, leaving 17 bases between the germline ends. The CDR3 is made up of 16 amino acids. From germline, CDR1 is SGDLS and CDR2 YYNGEE.

The chain uses TRBV2 and TRBJ1-2, with D possibly TRBD1 on 5 matching bases. V dropped 6 bases and J dropped 5 bases, with 19 bases sitting between them. The CDR3 has 15 amino acids. Germline V gene lookup returns CDR1 SNHLY and CDR2 FYNNEI. The CDR3 here is CASSEDAQGPYGYTF. The CDR3 DNA sequence: TGTGCCAGCAGCGAGGACGCCCAGGGCCCTTATGGCTACACCTTC.

Only one count was recorded for this clone. V gene TRBV19 combines with J gene TRBJ2-2; D is possibly TRBD2 (5 bases). V dropped 7 bases and J dropped 4 bases, with 16 bases sitting between them. In germline, CDR1 is LNHDA, CDR2 SQIVND (reference sequence). This CDR3 has 15 residues. In DNA form, the CDR3 reads TGTGCCAGTATGTATGGAACGCGGGTCACCGGGGAGCTGTTTTTT. Translation: CASMYGTRVTGELFF.

This clone has a count of ten or more. This chain uses TRBV10-3 with TRBJ1-1, with 7 bases matching TRBD1. With 4 bases clipped from V and 6 bases from J, the junction kept 5 bases outside the gene matches. The CDR3 totals 13 residues. Germline lookup yields CDR1 ENHRY and CDR2 SYGVKD. CDR3 sequence reads: CAISGQGRAEAFF. CDR3 sequence (DNA): TGTGCCATCAGTGGACAGGGAAGGGCTGAAGCTTTCTTT.

J is TRBJ1-5 and V is TRBV6-6; D is ambiguous. This CDR3 comprises 15 residues. V was cut by 0 bases and J by 2 bases, with 8 bases left in between. CDR1 is MNHNY, CDR2 SVGAGI, per germline (reference sequence). CDR3 sequence reads: CASSYSGHGNQPQHF. DNA for the CDR3: TGTGCCAGCAGTTACTCAGGGCACGGCAATCAGCCCCAGCATTTT.

V usage is TRBV5-4 and J usage is TRBJ2-2; D is tentatively TRBD1 or TRBD2 (6 bases each). Deletions cut 0 bases from V and 4 bases from J, with 10 bases between. This CDR3 spans 15 amino acids. Germline CDR1 reads SGHNT; CDR2 reads YYREEE (reference sequence). The CDR3 sequence: CASSLARGATGELFF. CDR3 sequence (DNA): TGTGCCAGCAGCTTGGCTAGGGGGGCCACCGGGGAGCTGTTTTTT.

V is TRBV30 and J is TRBJ2-6; D may correspond to TRBD1 or TRBD2 (5 bases each). Germline CDR1 is GTSNPN and CDR2 is SVGIG (reference sequence). Trimming took off 0 bases at V and 12 bases at J, with 12 bases between the two ends. This CDR3 is built from 13 residues. CDR3 amino acids: CAWSVRGDAVLTF. The CDR3 DNA reads as TGTGCCTGGAGTGTACGAGGGGACGCCGTCCTGACTTTC. The whole variable domain, remainder taken from reference TRBV30 and TRBJ2-6, is SQTIHQWPATLVQPVGSPLSLECTVEGTSNPNLYWYRQAAGRGLQLLFYSVGIGQISSEVPQNLSASRPQDRQFILSSKKLLLSDSGFYLCAWSVRGDAVLTFGAGSRLTVL.

V usage is TRBV2 and J usage is TRBJ2-7, with 8 bases lining up with TRBD1. CDR3 length equals 13 residues. J was trimmed by 5 bases and V by 8 bases; bases with no gene match: 8. Germline CDR1 SNHLY, CDR2 FYNNEI. CDR3 nucleotide sequence: TGTGCCAGCGGTCGCGACAGGGGCGACGAGCAGTACTTC. This sequence encodes CASGRDRGDEQYF.

The chain combines TRBV15 with TRBJ1-1; D uncertain. CDR3 length: 15 residues. Germline V CDR1 and CDR2: LNHNV, YYDKDF (reference sequence). V was shortened by 0 bases and J by 4 bases, with 12 bases between the two germline ends. The CDR3 nucleotides are TGTGCCACCAGCAGAGATGACCGGGCAGCCACTGAAGCTTTCTTT. Protein product: CATSRDDRAATEAFF.

This sequence joins TRBV4-1 and TRBJ1-4; no firm D call. CDR3 length equals 15 residues. CDR1 is MGHRA, CDR2 YSYEKL, per germline. V was cut by 0 bases and J by 13 bases, with 18 bases left in between. CDR3 coding DNA: TGCGCCAGCAGCCAAGATCGGGGTGAACGCCATAGACTGTTTTTT. Translating it yields CASSQDRGERHRLFF.

This clone was seen more than once but under ten times. V is TRBV29-1 and J is TRBJ2-4; no definite D call. The germline V gene has CDR1 SQVTM and CDR2 ANQGSEA. The CDR3 totals 11 residues. The V and J ends lost 6 bases and 0 bases respectively, with 3 bases between them. As DNA, the CDR3 is TGCAGCGTATTAGCCAAAAACATTCAGTACTTC. Protein product: CSVLAKNIQYF.